These 29 T cell receptor beta chains originate from one sample sequenced in a study of blood T cell repertoires in COVID-19. The assay was immunoSEQ multiplex PCR, and TCRdb's table has in-frame clones only and misses some. The sample has 55,000 to 75,000 clones, roughly three quarters seen once. Sequenced input: peripheral blood. The receptors originated from a human donor in a cohort sampled during active COVID-19.

The rearrangement uses TRBV6-6 and TRBJ1-1, with 7 positions matching TRBD1. Germline V lookup: CDR1 MNHNY, CDR2 SVGAGI (reference sequence). After removal of 7 bases from V and 0 bases from J, the junction contained 2 bases not matched to a gene. CDR3 length: 13 residues. In DNA, the CDR3 is TGTGCCAGCACGACAGGGATGAACACTGAAGCTTTCTTT. This gives the protein CASTTGMNTEAFF.

V gene TRBV7-2 combines with J gene TRBJ2-1; a weak D match, TRBD1 (6 bases). Trimming cost V 4 bases and J 5 bases, with 12 bases left between them. Germline lookup yields CDR1 SGHTA and CDR2 FQGNSA. The length of the CDR3 is 14 residues. The DNA for the CDR3 is TGTGCCAGCAGCTCGCACAGGGAAAACAATGAGCAGTTCTTC. Translating it yields CASSSHRENNEQFF. The entire variable domain, with the rest obtained from reference TRBV7-2 and TRBJ2-1, is as follows: GAGVSQSPSNKVTEKGKDVELRCDPISGHTALYWYRQSLGQGLEFLIYFQGNSAPDKSGLPSDRFSAERTGGSVSTLTIQRTQQEDSAVYLCASSSHRENNEQFFGPGTRLTVL.

This clone has just a few counts. The J gene is TRBJ1-5, the V gene TRBV28, with TRBD1 as a possible D gene (5 bases). Deletions cut 6 bases from V and 5 bases from J, with 23 bases between. From germline, CDR1 is MDHEN and CDR2 SYDVKM. The CDR3 has 17 amino acids. The CDR3 DNA follows: TGTGCCAGCAGCCTTGACAGATTTGGGGCCCCTCATCAGCCCCAGCATTTT. Its translation is CASSLDRFGAPHQPQHF.

The rearrangement links TRBV28 to TRBJ1-5; D is perhaps TRBD1 (5 bases). V lost 3 bases to trimming and J lost 7 bases, with 10 bases between them. The CDR3 sequence is 13 residues long. Germline CDR1 reads MDHEN; CDR2 reads SYDVKM. CDR3 DNA sequence: TGTGCCAGCAGTTTCGGGCAGGGCCAGCCCCAGCATTTT. This codes for CASSFGQGQPQHF.

This clone is a singleton in its sample. This sequence joins TRBV29-1 and TRBJ2-7, with a possible D match to TRBD2 (6 bases). This CDR3 has 13 amino acids. V was cut by 3 bases and J by 7 bases, with 16 bases left in between. Germline V lookup: CDR1 SQVTM, CDR2 ANQGSEA. The CDR3 region has the DNA TGCAGCGTTGAGGGGGACTCGATTGGGGAGCAGTACTTC. The encoded protein is CSVEGDSIGEQYF.

This chain uses TRBV18 with TRBJ2-5; maybe TRBD1 (6 bases). CDR3 length: 17 residues. Looked up from germline, CDR1 is KGHSH and CDR2 is LQKENI. Between the trimmed V and J ends, which lost 4 bases and 0 bases, there was a span of 18 bases. The CDR3 region has the DNA TGTGCCAGCTCACTCTATTCGCGGACAGCGTACCAAGAGACCCAGTACTTC. Its translation is CASSLYSRTAYQETQYF.

In DNA, the CDR3 is TGTGCCAGCGCCCTGAGCGGGATGCTTGCCAATGAGCAGTTCTTC. The encoded protein is CASALSGMLANEQFF. The gene calls are TRBV6-6 and TRBJ2-1, with 7 bases aligning to TRBD2. The CDR3 runs 15 residues. Germline assignment: CDR1 MNHNY and CDR2 SVGAGI (reference sequence). V lost 8 bases, J lost 6 bases, and 13 bases stayed unmatched.

This chain links TRBV4-2 with TRBJ2-2, with TRBD1 identical over 7 bases. Germline V CDR1 and CDR2: LGHNA, YNFKEQ. This CDR3 region has 15 residues. V lost 3 bases, J lost 7 bases, and 8 bases stayed unmatched. CDR3: CASSQVTGWVGELFF. DNA of the CDR3: TGTGCCAGCAGCCAGGTGACAGGGTGGGTCGGGGAGCTGTTTTTT.

The chain is built from TRBV7-2 and TRBJ1-5; TRBD1 is a possible D gene (5 bases). CDR1 is SGHTA and CDR2 is FQGNSA in the germline V gene. V lost 1 base and J 4 bases, leaving 11 bases between the germline ends. The CDR3 has 15 residues. CDR3 sequence: CASSLVGGLNQPQHF. Here the CDR3 DNA reads TGTGCCAGCAGCTTAGTTGGGGGACTTAATCAGCCCCAGCATTTT.

V usage is TRBV27 and J usage is TRBJ2-7; 10 nucleotides align to TRBD2. V lost 5 bases to trimming and J lost 9 bases; unmatched junction nucleotides: 10. CDR1 and CDR2 from the germline V gene are MNHEY and SMNVEV (reference sequence). There are 14 residues in the CDR3. CDR3 coding DNA: TGTGCCAGCAGTACTAGCGGGATATTGGTAGGGCAGTACTTC. Translating it yields CASSTSGILVGQYF.

The chain uses TRBV5-1 and TRBJ2-1, with TRBD2 matching 15 bases. Germline CDR1 SGHRS, CDR2 YFSETQ. The CDR3 is made up of 17 amino acids. The V segment lost 0 bases and the J segment 10 bases; nucleotides outside the gene matches: 8. CDR3 region: CASSLGAGTSGRNEQFF. CDR3 in DNA: TGCGCCAGCAGCTTGGGGGCCGGGACTAGCGGGAGGAACGAGCAGTTCTTC.

The rearrangement uses TRBV9 and TRBJ1-2; D call uncertain. Germline CDR1 SGDLS, CDR2 YYNGEE. V lost 4 bases and J 7 bases, leaving 14 bases between the germline ends. The CDR3 is 13 residues long. CDR3 bases: TGTGCCAGCAGCCCCGACCCGGGTTTTGGCTACACCTTC. This sequence encodes CASSPDPGFGYTF.

This chain joins TRBV2 and TRBJ1-5; 9 bases are a match to TRBD1. V lost 6 bases to trimming and J lost 1 base; unmatched junction nucleotides: 4. CDR1 and CDR2 (germline): SNHLY, FYNNEI. There are 15 residues in the CDR3. CDR3: CASSPGTGSNQPQHF. For the CDR3, the DNA is TGTGCCAGCAGCCCCGGGACAGGGAGCAATCAGCCCCAGCATTTT.

The chain links TRBV2 to TRBJ1-1; TRBD1 is a possible D gene (5 bases). V shed 8 bases and J shed 4 bases, with 11 bases lying between them. The germline V gene encodes CDR1 SNHLY and CDR2 FYNNEI. This CDR3 spans 12 amino acids. CDR3 nucleotides: TGTGCCAGCGGTACAGGTTTCACTGAAGCTTTCTTT. Encoded protein: CASGTGFTEAFF.

The chain combines TRBV19 with TRBJ2-7, with a tentative D call TRBD2 (6 bases). The CDR3 consists of 13 residues. V was trimmed by 3 bases and J by 9 bases, leaving 15 bases between them. Germline V CDR1 and CDR2: LNHDA, SQIVND (reference sequence). The CDR3 DNA is TGTGCCAGTAGTATCGGGGAACGGGAGCCGCAGTACTTC. This codes for CASSIGEREPQYF.

CDR3 bases: TGTGCCAGCTCACGGTACCAGGGGGACAATGAGCAGTTCTTC. Protein sequence: CASSRYQGDNEQFF. The V and J genes are TRBV18 and TRBJ2-1; 7 nucleotides line up with TRBD1. J gave up 5 bases and V 4 bases, and 5 bases lay outside the gene matches. This CDR3 is 14 amino acids long. The germline CDR1 and CDR2 sequences are KGHSH and LQKENI.

The V gene is TRBV6-6, the J gene TRBJ2-5; TRBD2 agrees at 7 bases. This CDR3 comprises 14 residues. Germline lookup yields CDR1 MNHNY and CDR2 SVGAGI (reference sequence). Losses at the gene ends were 8 bases for V and 3 bases for J; bases not matched to a gene: 9. The CDR3 is CASGTSVGKETQYF. The CDR3 DNA is TGTGCCAGCGGCACTAGCGTAGGAAAAGAGACCCAGTACTTC.

The genes are TRBV2 and TRBJ1-5, with D possibly matching TRBD1 (5 bases). The length of the CDR3 is 13 residues. V lost 3 bases to trimming and J lost 6 bases, with 9 bases between them. Germline V gene sequence: CDR1 SNHLY, CDR2 FYNNEI. The CDR3 region is CASSDGRGQPQHF. CDR3 DNA: TGTGCCAGCAGTGACGGGAGGGGTCAGCCCCAGCATTTT.

Worth noting for this clone: Mismatch with germline at one junction end may stem from a read error. This sequence joins TRBV4-2 and TRBJ1-2; weak D call: TRBD1 (5 bases). There are 18 residues in the CDR3. Germline loops: CDR1 LGHNA, CDR2 YNFKEQ. The CDR3 sequence: CASSQDVSYPGTYYRYTF. In DNA form, the CDR3 reads TGTGCCAGCAGCCAAGATGTAAGCTACCCGGGGACTTACTATCGCTACACCTTC.

The gene calls are TRBV7-9 and TRBJ2-1; TRBD2 matches 9 bases. Germline CDR1 and CDR2: SEHNR and FQNEAQ (reference sequence). The CDR3 runs to 17 residues. With 5 bases clipped from V and 6 bases from J, the junction kept 14 bases outside the gene matches. CDR3 sequence reads: CASSPPRGGLAGNEQFF. The CDR3 bases are TGTGCCAGCAGCCCCCCTCGGGGGGGACTAGCCGGCAATGAGCAGTTCTTC. The variable domain in full, completed from reference TRBV7-9 and TRBJ2-1, reads DTGVSQNPRHKITKRGQNVTFRCDPISEHNRLYWYRQTLGQGPEFLTYFQNEAQLEKSRLLSDRFSAERPKGSFSTLEIQRTEQGDSAMYLCASSPPRGGLAGNEQFFGPGTRLTVL.

The chain has TRBV29-1 and TRBJ2-1; 11 bases match TRBD2. Germline CDR1 and CDR2: SQVTM and ANQGSEA. The CDR3 extends over 14 amino acids. CDR3 protein: CSNSVAGGPGEQFF. CDR3 DNA: TGCTCCAATTCAGTAGCGGGAGGGCCGGGGGAGCAGTTCTTC.

CDR3 sequence reads: CASSGNPSGDTQYF. Written as DNA, the CDR3 is TGCGCCAGCAGCGGTAATCCCTCGGGGGATACGCAGTATTTT. This chain uses TRBV10-1 with TRBJ2-3, with D perhaps TRBD2 (5 bases). Germline V lookup: CDR1 WNHNN, CDR2 SYGVQD (reference sequence). Trimming pared 6 bases from V and 6 bases from J, leaving 16 bases between. There are 14 residues in the CDR3.

The genes are TRBV18 and TRBJ1-1; possibly TRBD1 for D (5 bases). This CDR3 has 17 residues. Germline lookup yields CDR1 KGHSH and CDR2 LQKENI. The germline V and J ends were trimmed by 0 bases and 1 base, with 15 bases remaining between them. CDR3 sequence: CASSPPGGAGRNTEAFF. The CDR3, as DNA: TGTGCCAGCTCACCACCGGGCGGGGCGGGGAGGAACACTGAAGCTTTCTTT.

V and J are TRBV7-9 and TRBJ1-6; D gene ambiguous. Germline CDR1 and CDR2: SEHNR and FQNEAQ (reference sequence). The CDR3 extends over 14 amino acids. V gave up 2 bases and J gave up 9 bases, with 11 bases separating them. CDR3 DNA: TGTGCCAGCAGCTTAATTTTTCCAGGTTCACCCCTCCACTTT. The encoded protein is CASSLIFPGSPLHF.

In its sample, this clone was seen a few times. The rearrangement uses TRBV29-1 and TRBJ2-3; TRBD1 might be the D (6 bases). CDR1 and CDR2 from the germline V gene are SQVTM and ANQGSEA. The CDR3 extends over 12 amino acids. Deletions cut 7 bases from V and 3 bases from J, with 11 bases between. CDR3 DNA: TGCAGCGGGCGGCAGGGGACAGATACGCAGTATTTT. Translation: CSGRQGTDTQYF.

J is TRBJ1-1 and V is TRBV4-3; 7 nucleotides agree with TRBD1. Germline V CDR1 and CDR2: LGHNA, YSLEER. This CDR3 region has 15 residues. V lost 4 bases to trimming and J lost 1 base; unmatched junction nucleotides: 6. The CDR3 protein is CASSPPGQPNTEAFF. CDR3 DNA: TGCGCCAGCAGCCCCCCGGGACAGCCGAACACTGAAGCTTTCTTT.

This clone was observed once. Other DNA sequences within the sample encode an identical CDR3. The chain joins TRBV30 to TRBJ1-2; 8 nucleotides match TRBD1. The trim removed 5 bases at V and 5 bases at J, leaving 7 bases unmatched. The CDR3 is 13 residues long. The germline V gene has CDR1 GTSNPN and CDR2 SVGIG (reference sequence). The chain's CDR3 is CAWGRDRPYGYTF. CDR3 DNA: TGTGCCTGGGGTAGGGACAGGCCATATGGCTACACCTTC.

The chain couples TRBV4-1 to TRBJ2-1; 7 bases fit TRBD2. V dropped 8 bases and J dropped 7; count of bases not matched to a gene: 8. Germline V CDR1 and CDR2: MGHRA, YSYEKL. CDR3 size: 13 residues. Here the CDR3 DNA reads TGCGCCAGCCGGGGGGAGCGGAGGAATGAGCAGTTCTTC. Protein product: CASRGERRNEQFF.

This chain uses TRBV7-9 with TRBJ1-4, with TRBD1 as a possible D gene (5 bases). This CDR3 contains 13 residues. V lost 0 bases to trimming and J lost 11 bases, with 10 bases between them. Germline V gene sequence: CDR1 SEHNR, CDR2 FQNEAQ (reference sequence). CDR3 coding DNA: TGTGCCAGCAGCTTAGCCCGCGGGGACAAACTGTTTTTT. Residues: CASSLARGDKLFF.